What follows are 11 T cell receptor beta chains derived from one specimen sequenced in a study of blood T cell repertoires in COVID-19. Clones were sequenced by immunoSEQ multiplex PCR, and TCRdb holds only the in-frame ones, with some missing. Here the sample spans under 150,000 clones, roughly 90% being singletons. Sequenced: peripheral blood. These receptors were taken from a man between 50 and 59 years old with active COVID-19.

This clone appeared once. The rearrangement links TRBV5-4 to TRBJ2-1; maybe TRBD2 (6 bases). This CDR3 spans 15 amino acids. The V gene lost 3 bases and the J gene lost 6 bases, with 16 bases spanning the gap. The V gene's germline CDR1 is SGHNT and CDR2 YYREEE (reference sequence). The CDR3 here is CASSSGGERFNEQFF. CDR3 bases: TGTGCCAGCAGCTCGGGCGGGGAGAGGTTCAATGAGCAGTTCTTC.

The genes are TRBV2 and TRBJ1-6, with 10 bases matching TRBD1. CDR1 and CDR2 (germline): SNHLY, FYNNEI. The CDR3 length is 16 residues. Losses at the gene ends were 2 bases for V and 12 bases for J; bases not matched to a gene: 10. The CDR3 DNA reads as TGTGCCAGCAGTGAATTTACCGGGGACAGGGGCATACCCCTCCACTTT. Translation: CASSEFTGDRGIPLHF.

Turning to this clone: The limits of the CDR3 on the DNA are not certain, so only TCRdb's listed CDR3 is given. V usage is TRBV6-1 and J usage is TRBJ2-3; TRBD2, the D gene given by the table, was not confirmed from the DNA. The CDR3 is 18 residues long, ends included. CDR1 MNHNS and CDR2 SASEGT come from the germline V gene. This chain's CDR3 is CASSENSIAHLERDTQYF.

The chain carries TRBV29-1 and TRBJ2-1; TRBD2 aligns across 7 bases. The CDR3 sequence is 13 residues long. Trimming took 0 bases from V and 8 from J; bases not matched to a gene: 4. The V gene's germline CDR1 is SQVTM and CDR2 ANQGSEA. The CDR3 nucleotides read TGCAGCGTTGAAGAGGTCAGCGGGGATGAGCAGTTCTTC. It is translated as CSVEEVSGDEQFF.

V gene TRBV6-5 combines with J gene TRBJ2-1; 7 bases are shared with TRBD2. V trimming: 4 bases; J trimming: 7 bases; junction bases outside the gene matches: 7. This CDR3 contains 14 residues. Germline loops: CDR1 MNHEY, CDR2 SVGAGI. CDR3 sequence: CASSSGGRVNEQFF. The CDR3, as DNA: TGTGCCAGCAGTTCTGGAGGGAGGGTAAATGAGCAGTTCTTC.

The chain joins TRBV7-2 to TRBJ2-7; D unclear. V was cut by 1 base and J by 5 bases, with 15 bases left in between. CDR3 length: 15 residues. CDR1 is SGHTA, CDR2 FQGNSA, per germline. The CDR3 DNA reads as TGTGCCAGCAGCTTAGGGCCCCTTTCAAGTGACGAGCAGTACGTC. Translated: CASSLGPLSSDEQYV.

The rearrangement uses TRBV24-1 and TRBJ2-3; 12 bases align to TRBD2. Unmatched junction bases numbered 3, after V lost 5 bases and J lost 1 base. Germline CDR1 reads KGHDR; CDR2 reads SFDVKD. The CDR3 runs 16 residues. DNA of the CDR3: TGTGCCACCAGTGGGCGGACTAGCGGGGGCACAGATACGCAGTATTTT. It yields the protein CATSGRTSGGTDTQYF.

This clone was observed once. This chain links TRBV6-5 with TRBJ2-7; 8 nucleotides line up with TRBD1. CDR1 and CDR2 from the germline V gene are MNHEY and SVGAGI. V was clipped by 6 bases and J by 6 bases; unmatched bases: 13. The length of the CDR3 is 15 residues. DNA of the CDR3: TGTGCCAGCAGGACAAGGGGGCAGGGGGCTTTCGAGCAGTACTTC. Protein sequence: CASRTRGQGAFEQYF.

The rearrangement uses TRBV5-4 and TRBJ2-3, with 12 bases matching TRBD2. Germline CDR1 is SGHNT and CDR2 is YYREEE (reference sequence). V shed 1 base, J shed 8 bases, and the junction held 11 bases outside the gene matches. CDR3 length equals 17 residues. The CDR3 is CASSLPLAGGPKGTQYF. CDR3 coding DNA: TGTGCCAGCAGCTTGCCCCTAGCGGGGGGGCCGAAGGGTACGCAGTATTTT.

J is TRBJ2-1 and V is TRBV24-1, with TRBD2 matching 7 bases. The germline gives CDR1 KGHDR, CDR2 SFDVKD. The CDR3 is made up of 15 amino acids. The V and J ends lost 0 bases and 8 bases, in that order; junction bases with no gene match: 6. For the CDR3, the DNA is TGTGCCACCAGTGATTTGCGGACTAGTGACTATGAGCAGTTCTTC. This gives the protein CATSDLRTSDYEQFF.

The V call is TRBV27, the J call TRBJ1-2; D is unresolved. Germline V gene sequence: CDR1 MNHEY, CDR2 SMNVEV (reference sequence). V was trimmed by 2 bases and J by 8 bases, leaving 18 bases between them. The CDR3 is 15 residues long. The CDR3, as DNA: TGTGCCAGCAGTTTACGGAGAGAGGTGCTAAAGGGCTACACCTTC. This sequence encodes CASSLRREVLKGYTF.